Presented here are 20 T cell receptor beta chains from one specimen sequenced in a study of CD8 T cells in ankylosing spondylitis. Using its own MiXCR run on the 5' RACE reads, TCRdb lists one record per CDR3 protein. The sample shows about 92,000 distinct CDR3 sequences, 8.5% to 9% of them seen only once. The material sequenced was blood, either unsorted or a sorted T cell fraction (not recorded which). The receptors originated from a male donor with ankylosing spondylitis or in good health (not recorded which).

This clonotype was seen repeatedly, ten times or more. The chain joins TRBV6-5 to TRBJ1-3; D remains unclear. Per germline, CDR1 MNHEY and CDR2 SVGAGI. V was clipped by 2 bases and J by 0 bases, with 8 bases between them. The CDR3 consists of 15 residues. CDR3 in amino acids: CASSYGPSSGNTIYF. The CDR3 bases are TGTGCCAGCAGTTACGGTCCCAGCTCTGGAAACACCATATATTTT.

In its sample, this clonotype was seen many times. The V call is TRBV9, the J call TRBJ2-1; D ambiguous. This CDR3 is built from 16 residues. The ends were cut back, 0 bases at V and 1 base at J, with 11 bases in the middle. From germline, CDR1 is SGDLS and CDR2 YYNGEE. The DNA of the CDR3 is TGTGCCAGCAGCGTAGATGGCCAGACATCCTACAATGAGCAGTTCTTC. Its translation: CASSVDGQTSYNEQFF.

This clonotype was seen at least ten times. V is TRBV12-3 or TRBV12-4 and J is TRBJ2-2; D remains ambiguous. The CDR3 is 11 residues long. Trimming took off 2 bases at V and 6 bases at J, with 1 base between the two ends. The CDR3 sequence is CASSLSGELFF. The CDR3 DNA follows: TGTGCCAGCAGTTTATCCGGGGAGCTGTTTTTT.

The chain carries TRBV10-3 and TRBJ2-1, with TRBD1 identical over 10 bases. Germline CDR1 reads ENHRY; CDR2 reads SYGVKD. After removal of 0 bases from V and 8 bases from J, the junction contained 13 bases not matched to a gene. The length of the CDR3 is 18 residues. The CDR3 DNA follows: TGTGCCATCAGTGAGTCGAGAGTGGGGGACAGGGGTTCCGATGAGCAGTTCTTC. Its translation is CAISESRVGDRGSDEQFF.

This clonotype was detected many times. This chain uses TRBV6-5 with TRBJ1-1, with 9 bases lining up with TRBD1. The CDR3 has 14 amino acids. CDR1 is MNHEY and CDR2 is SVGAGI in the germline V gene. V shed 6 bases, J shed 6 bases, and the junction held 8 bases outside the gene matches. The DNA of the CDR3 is TGTGCCAGCAGGTTACAGGGGGCGCTTCCTGAAGCTTTCTTT. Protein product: CASRLQGALPEAFF.

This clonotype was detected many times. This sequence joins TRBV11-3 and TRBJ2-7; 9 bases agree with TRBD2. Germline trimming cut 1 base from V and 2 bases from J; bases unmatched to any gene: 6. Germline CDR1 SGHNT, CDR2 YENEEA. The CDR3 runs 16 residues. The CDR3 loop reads CASSLVRAGGPYEQYF. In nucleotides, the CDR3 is TGTGCCAGCAGCTTAGTCCGTGCGGGGGGGCCCTACGAGCAGTACTTC.

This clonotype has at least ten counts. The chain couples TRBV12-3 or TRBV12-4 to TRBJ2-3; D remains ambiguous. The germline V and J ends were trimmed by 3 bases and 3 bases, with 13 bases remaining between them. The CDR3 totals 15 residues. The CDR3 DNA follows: TGTGCCAGCAGTTTGACACCCCTAGGGACAGATACGCAGTATTTT. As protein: CASSLTPLGTDTQYF.

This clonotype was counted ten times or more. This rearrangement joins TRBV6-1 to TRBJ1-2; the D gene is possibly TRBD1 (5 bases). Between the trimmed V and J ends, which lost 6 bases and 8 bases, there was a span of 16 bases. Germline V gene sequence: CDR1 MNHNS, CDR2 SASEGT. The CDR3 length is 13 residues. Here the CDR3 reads CASSPGPWGGYTF. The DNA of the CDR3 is TGTGCCAGCAGCCCTGGGCCTTGGGGGGGCTACACCTTC.

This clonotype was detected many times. For the CDR3, the DNA is TGTGCCAGCAGCTTGGGACCGTTAGCTACCTACAATGAGCAGTTCTTC. This gives the protein CASSLGPLATYNEQFF. The J gene is TRBJ2-1, the V gene TRBV28; D assignment may be TRBD1 or TRBD2 (5 bases each). This CDR3 comprises 16 residues. V was clipped by 6 bases and J by 2 bases, with 17 bases between them. Germline loops: CDR1 MDHEN, CDR2 SYDVKM.

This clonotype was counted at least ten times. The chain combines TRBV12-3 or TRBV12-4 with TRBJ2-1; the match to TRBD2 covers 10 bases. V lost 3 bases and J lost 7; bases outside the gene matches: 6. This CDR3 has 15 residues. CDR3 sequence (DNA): TGTGCCAGCAGTTTGAGGACTAGCGGAAAGAATGAGCAGTTCTTC. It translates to CASSLRTSGKNEQFF.

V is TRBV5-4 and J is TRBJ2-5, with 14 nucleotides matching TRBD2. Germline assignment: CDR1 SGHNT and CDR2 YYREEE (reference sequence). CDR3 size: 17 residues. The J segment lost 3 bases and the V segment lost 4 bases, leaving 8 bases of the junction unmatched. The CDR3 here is CASSRLAGGLFEETQYF. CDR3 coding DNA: TGTGCCAGCAGCAGACTAGCGGGGGGGCTGTTTGAAGAGACCCAGTACTTC.

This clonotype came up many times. The chain's CDR3 is CASSLAGGPGELFF. The CDR3 nucleotides are TGTGCCAGCAGCCTAGCGGGGGGCCCCGGGGAGCTGTTTTTT. The chain joins TRBV12-3 or TRBV12-4 to TRBJ2-2; 11 bases are a match to TRBD2. V shed 6 bases, J shed 6 bases, and the junction held 3 bases outside the gene matches. The CDR3 has 14 amino acids.

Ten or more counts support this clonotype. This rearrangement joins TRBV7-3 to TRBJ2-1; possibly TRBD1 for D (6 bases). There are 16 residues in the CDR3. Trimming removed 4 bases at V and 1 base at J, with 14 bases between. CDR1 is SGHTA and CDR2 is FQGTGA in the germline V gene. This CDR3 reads CASSSGLGASYNEQFF. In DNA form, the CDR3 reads TGTGCCAGCAGCTCGGGGTTGGGGGCATCCTACAATGAGCAGTTCTTC.

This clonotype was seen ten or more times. The CDR3 nucleotides read TGCAGTGCTAGAGATGGGACTAGAGGGGAGATCGGGGAGCTGTTTTTT. As protein: CSARDGTRGEIGELFF. The chain links TRBV20-1 to TRBJ2-2; TRBD2 agrees at 8 bases. The junction had 10 bases not matched to a gene; V was cut back by 0 bases and J by 7 bases. The CDR3 is made up of 16 amino acids. The germline V gene encodes CDR1 DFQATT and CDR2 SNEGSKA (reference sequence).

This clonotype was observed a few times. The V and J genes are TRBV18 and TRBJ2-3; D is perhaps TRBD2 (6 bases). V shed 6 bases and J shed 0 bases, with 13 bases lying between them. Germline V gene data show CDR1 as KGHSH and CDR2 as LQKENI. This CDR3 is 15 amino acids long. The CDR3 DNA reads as TGTGCCAGCTCTCGGGACTTCGCTAGCACAGATACGCAGTATTTT. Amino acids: CASSRDFASTDTQYF.

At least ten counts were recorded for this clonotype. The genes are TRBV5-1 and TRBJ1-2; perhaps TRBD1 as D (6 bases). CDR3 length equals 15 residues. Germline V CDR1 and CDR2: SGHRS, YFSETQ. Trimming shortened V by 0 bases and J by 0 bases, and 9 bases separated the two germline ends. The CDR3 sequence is CASSLGGGSNYGYTF. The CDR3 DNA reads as TGCGCCAGCAGCTTGGGAGGGGGATCTAACTATGGCTACACCTTC.

The CDR3 DNA reads TGTGCCAGCAGTTTGGACAGCGGGAAGACCCAGTACTTC. Translating it yields CASSLDSGKTQYF. The V and J genes are TRBV28 and TRBJ2-5; D perhaps matches TRBD2 (7 bases). CDR3 size: 13 residues. The V end lost 3 bases, the J end lost 6 bases, and 11 bases lay between the germline ends. From germline, CDR1 is MDHEN and CDR2 SYDVKM.

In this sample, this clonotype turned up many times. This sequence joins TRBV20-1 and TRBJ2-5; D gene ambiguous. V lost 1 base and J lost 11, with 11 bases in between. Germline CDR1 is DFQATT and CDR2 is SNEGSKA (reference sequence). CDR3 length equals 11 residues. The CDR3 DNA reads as TGCAGTGCTAGAGCATCCTCCCTTCAGTACTTC. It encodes CSARASSLQYF.

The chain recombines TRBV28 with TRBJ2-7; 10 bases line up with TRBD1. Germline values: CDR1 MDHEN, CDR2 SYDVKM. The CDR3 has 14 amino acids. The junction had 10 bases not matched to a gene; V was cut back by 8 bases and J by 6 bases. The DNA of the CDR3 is TGTGCCAGCTCAACCGGGACAGGGGCCGCCGAGCAGTACTTC. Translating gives CASSTGTGAAEQYF.

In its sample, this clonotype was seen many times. The CDR3 spells CASSQDRNYNSPLHF. The CDR3 nucleotides read TGTGCCAGCAGCCAAGACAGGAACTATAATTCACCCCTCCACTTT. This chain links TRBV4-2 with TRBJ1-6; the D is unclear. The CDR3 sequence is 15 residues long. Germline V gene lookup returns CDR1 LGHNA and CDR2 YNFKEQ. V dropped 0 bases and J dropped 3 bases, with 6 bases sitting between them.